What follows are 32 T cell receptor beta chains derived from one specimen sequenced in a study of read filtering for tumor transcriptome and immune sequencing. From 400 to 450 ng of RNA, a library with molecular barcoded alpha/delta and beta/gamma adaptors was made. TCRdb redid the calling of the reads with MiXCR, one entry per CDR3 protein. The sample lists 130,000 or so distinct CDR3 sequences, less than 15% seen once, with around 8.3% in the top ten. Sequenced sample: a population of CD138-negative cells sorted from bone marrow. The receptors come from a donor over 35 with multiple myeloma.

With respect to this clonotype: A much bigger clone sits one base away, suggesting this may be a read error. CDR3 residues: CASSDSGDQTQHF. DNA for the CDR3: TGTGCCAGCAGTGACTCAGGGGATCAGACCCAGCATTTT. This chain uses TRBV6-4 with TRBJ1-5; TRBD1 is a possible D gene (5 bases). CDR3 length: 13 residues. Germline CDR1 MRHNA, CDR2 SNTAGT.

The rearrangement uses TRBV7-9 and TRBJ1-1; D is unresolved. CDR1 and CDR2 (germline): SEHNR, FQNEAQ (reference sequence). The V end lost 2 bases, the J end lost 11 bases, and 12 bases lay between the germline ends. The CDR3 totals 12 residues. Written as DNA, the CDR3 is TGTGCCAGCAGCTTAAGTGAAGTTGTTGCTTTCTTT. Protein: CASSLSEVVAFF.

This clonotype was detected many times. This chain connects TRBV29-1 to TRBJ2-7; the D call may be TRBD1 or TRBD2 (5 bases each). In germline, CDR1 is SQVTM, CDR2 ANQGSEA. V lost 3 bases, J lost 3 bases, and 12 bases lay in between. The length of the CDR3 is 13 residues. The chain's CDR3 is CSVEGDKVYEQYF. CDR3 coding DNA: TGCAGCGTTGAGGGGGATAAGGTCTACGAGCAGTACTTC.

The rearrangement uses TRBV24-1 and TRBJ2-5; 13 bases are shared with TRBD2. V trimming: 1 base; J trimming: 5 bases; junction bases outside the gene matches: 3. The CDR3 is 16 residues long. Germline CDR1 KGHDR, CDR2 SFDVKD. CDR3 nucleotides: TGTGCCACCAGTGATTTAGGGACTAGCGGGATGGAGACCCAGTACTTC. Translation gives CATSDLGTSGMETQYF.

This clonotype was counted many times. The V call is TRBV12-5, the J call TRBJ1-1, with no clear D. The CDR3 has 11 amino acids. Trimming stripped 6 bases from V and 10 bases from J, with 12 bases between. The germline V gene encodes CDR1 LGHNT and CDR2 FRNRAP. In nucleotides, the CDR3 is TGTGCTAGTGGACCCGGGCGGGGAGCTTTCTTT. It encodes CASGPGRGAFF.

This clonotype was seen more than once but under ten times. The rearrangement joins TRBV20-1 to TRBJ2-7; 8 bases line up with TRBD1. CDR1 is DFQATT and CDR2 is SNEGSKA in the germline V gene (reference sequence). Trimming took 2 bases from V and 2 from J; bases not matched to a gene: 8. The CDR3 consists of 15 residues. The CDR3 here is CSARSGTGPPYEQYF. The DNA of the CDR3 is TGCAGTGCTAGATCCGGGACAGGCCCACCCTACGAGCAGTACTTC.

A remark on this clonotype: A read error may be the cause here, since a much bigger clone is one base away. The V and J genes are TRBV20-1 and TRBJ2-2; D remains unclear. V was shortened by 0 bases and J by 6 bases, with 17 bases between the two germline ends. The CDR3 has 16 amino acids. CDR1 is DFQATT and CDR2 is SNEGSKA in the germline V gene (reference sequence). Written as DNA, the CDR3 is TGCAGTGCTAGAGATGAGACGGATGGCGTGTCCGGGGAGCTGTTTTTT. It translates to CSARDETDGVSGELFF.

This clonotype was detected ten times or more. V and J are TRBV20-1 and TRBJ2-7, with 12 bases lining up with TRBD2. Germline V gene sequence: CDR1 DFQATT, CDR2 SNEGSKA (reference sequence). V lost 5 bases and J lost 4; bases outside the gene matches: 9. The CDR3 consists of 15 residues. The CDR3 region is CSASSGRAGIYEQYF. For the CDR3, the DNA is TGCAGTGCTTCTAGCGGGAGGGCCGGGATTTACGAGCAGTACTTC.

This clonotype was found a few times. Its ends do not fully match the called genes, so a read error is possible. This rearrangement joins TRBV9 to TRBJ2-3, with 7 nucleotides matching TRBD2. From germline, CDR1 is SGDLS and CDR2 YYNGEE. The length of the CDR3 is 15 residues. CDR3 sequence: CASSAKRDGTDTQSF. The CDR3 DNA sequence: TGTGCCAGCAGCGCCAAGCGGGACGGCACAGATACGCAGTCTTTT.

At least ten counts were recorded for this clonotype. This chain links TRBV10-3 with TRBJ2-2, with 7 bases matching TRBD2. CDR1 ENHRY and CDR2 SYGVKD come from the germline V gene. This CDR3 spans 16 amino acids. J gave up 4 bases and V 2 bases, and 7 bases lay outside the gene matches. CDR3 DNA sequence: TGTGCCATCAGTGAGAGACTAGCTCCGGGCACCGGGGAGCTGTTTTTT. Protein: CAISERLAPGTGELFF.

This clonotype was detected many times. The chain recombines TRBV12-3 or TRBV12-4 with TRBJ2-1; 9 bases line up with TRBD2. The CDR3 runs 18 residues. The ends lost 1 base at V and 2 bases at J; junction bases unmatched: 9. CDR3 sequence reads: CASSLVLAGFGPYNEQFF. In nucleotides, the CDR3 is TGTGCCAGCAGTTTAGTCCTAGCGGGATTTGGGCCCTACAATGAGCAGTTCTTC.

In its sample, this clonotype was seen many times. The genes are TRBV6-2 or TRBV6-3 and TRBJ2-3, with TRBD2 identical over 9 bases. CDR1 MNHEY and CDR2 SVGEGT come from the germline V gene. The CDR3 covers 16 residues. Trimming cost V 5 bases and J 4 bases; bases outside gene matches: 10. The CDR3 reads CASSLLYAGGPDTQYF. The CDR3 region has the DNA TGTGCCAGCAGTCTGCTTTACGCGGGAGGGCCAGATACGCAGTATTTT.

At least ten counts were recorded for this clonotype. V is TRBV29-1 and J is TRBJ2-3, with 10 bases aligning to TRBD2. Germline V lookup: CDR1 SQVTM, CDR2 ANQGSEA. The CDR3 consists of 14 residues. This CDR3 reads CGAGLAGVPDTQYF. CDR3 bases: TGCGGCGCGGGCCTAGCGGGAGTCCCAGATACGCAGTATTTT.

A remark on this clonotype: This could be a read error, since a much larger clone is one nucleotide away. V usage is TRBV7-9 and J usage is TRBJ2-7, with TRBD1 as a possible D gene (5 bases). The CDR3 sequence is 13 residues long. Trimming left V 5 bases short and J 0 bases short, with 8 bases between. From germline, CDR1 is SEHNR and CDR2 FQNEAQ (reference sequence). The CDR3 region has the DNA TGTGCCAGCAGCCGGACACTCTCCTACGAGCAGTACTTC. It specifies CASSRTLSYEQYF.

This chain connects TRBV27 to TRBJ2-7; TRBD2 matches at 13 bases. V trimming: 3 bases; J trimming: 0 bases; junction bases outside the gene matches: 5. From germline, CDR1 is MNHEY and CDR2 SMNVEV (reference sequence). The CDR3 has 17 residues. CDR3 nucleotide sequence: TGTGCCAGCAGTTTGGGACTAGCGGGACGAAGCTCCTACGAGCAGTACTTC. It specifies CASSLGLAGRSSYEQYF.

The count of this clonotype is one. A clone one base away is much larger, so this may be a read error. This chain joins TRBV7-2 and TRBJ2-2; maybe TRBD2 (5 bases). The germline gives CDR1 SGHTA, CDR2 FQGNSA. The CDR3 is 14 amino acids. CDR3 region: CASSWAPNTGEPFF. In DNA, the CDR3 is TGTGCCAGCAGCTGGGCACCGAACACCGGGGAGCCGTTTTTT.

The sample holds many counts of this clonotype. The chain couples TRBV20-1 to TRBJ2-7, with D uncertain. There are 12 residues in the CDR3. Trimming stripped 0 bases from V and 4 bases from J, with 7 bases between. Per germline, CDR1 DFQATT and CDR2 SNEGSKA (reference sequence). CDR3 in amino acids: CSARDPPYEQYF. CDR3 bases: TGCAGTGCTAGAGATCCCCCTTACGAGCAGTACTTC.

Comments on this clonotype: The junction differs from germline at one of its ends, possibly a read error. The chain couples TRBV5-1 to TRBJ1-3; D uncertain. Per germline, CDR1 SGHRS and CDR2 YFSETQ. The length of the CDR3 is 16 residues. CDR3 in amino acids: CASSRRDMRPGDTIYF. DNA of the CDR3: TGCGCCAGCAGCAGAAGAGACATGAGACCTGGAGACACCATATATTTT.

This clonotype was counted many times. This CDR3 reads CASSLRGRAFF. The CDR3 nucleotides read TGTGCCAGCAGTTTAAGGGGTAGGGCTTTCTTT. This chain joins TRBV12-3 or TRBV12-4 and TRBJ1-1, with D maybe TRBD1 (5 bases). Between the trimmed V and J ends, which lost 2 bases and 11 bases, there was a span of 9 bases. There are 11 residues in the CDR3.

This clonotype came up many times. V usage is TRBV29-1 and J usage is TRBJ1-2; D possibly corresponds to TRBD1 (5 bases). CDR3 length: 15 residues. V was trimmed by 5 bases and J by 6 bases, leaving 22 bases between them. Germline CDR1 SQVTM, CDR2 ANQGSEA. CDR3 protein: CSVSSQGESRDGYTF. The CDR3 nucleotides are TGCAGCGTTTCTTCACAAGGGGAATCTAGGGATGGCTACACCTTC.

This clonotype has more than one count but fewer than ten. The CDR3 does not close with the conserved phenylalanine or tryptophan, likely indicating a read error. V and J are TRBV29-1 and TRBJ2-5; perhaps TRBD1 as D (7 bases). V lost 6 bases and J lost 2, with 10 bases in between. CDR1 and CDR2 from the germline V gene are SQVTM and ANQGSEA. The CDR3 is made up of 12 amino acids. The CDR3 DNA sequence: TGCAGCGTCTCAGGGGGGCAAGAGACCCAGTACTAC. This encodes CSVSGGQETQYY.

In this sample, this clonotype turned up many times. V usage is TRBV11-2 and J usage is TRBJ2-7; D is unclear. Per the germline V gene, CDR1 is SGHAT and CDR2 is FQNNGV. V gave up 2 bases and J gave up 2 bases, with 10 bases separating them. This CDR3 has 14 residues. The CDR3 protein is CASSLMRFAYEQYF. Here the CDR3 DNA reads TGTGCCAGCAGCTTAATGAGGTTTGCCTACGAGCAGTACTTC.

Ten or more counts support this clonotype. The chain joins TRBV29-1 to TRBJ1-2; D not certain. The germline V gene encodes CDR1 SQVTM and CDR2 ANQGSEA. V shed 1 base and J shed 2 bases, with 11 bases lying between them. The length of the CDR3 is 14 residues. CDR3 in DNA: TGCAGCGTTGAAGCACCCCAGGCGAACTATGGCTACACCTTC. Translation: CSVEAPQANYGYTF.

This clonotype was counted a few times. A much larger clonotype is one base distant, so this may be a read error. V usage is TRBV10-3 and J usage is TRBJ1-1; a weak D match, TRBD1 (6 bases). The CDR3 has 13 residues. Germline-derived CDR1 and CDR2 are ENHRY and SYGVKD. CDR3 residues: CAVSRQENTEAFF. DNA for the CDR3: TGTGCCGTCAGTCGACAGGAGAACACTGAAGCTTTCTTT.

This clonotype has at least ten counts. CDR3 in amino acids: CASSPRDRGMNTEAFF. The CDR3 bases are TGTGCCAGCAGCCCCCGGGACAGAGGTATGAACACTGAAGCTTTCTTT. This sequence joins TRBV7-9 and TRBJ1-1; 7 nucleotides match TRBD1. Germline values: CDR1 SEHNR, CDR2 FQNEAQ (reference sequence). V lost 5 bases and J lost 0; bases outside the gene matches: 9. This CDR3 has 16 residues.

With regard to this clonotype: Possible read error: a much larger clone is one base away. This chain connects TRBV29-1 to TRBJ2-2; D is uncertain. Trimming removed 3 bases at V and 9 bases at J, with 8 bases between. CDR3 length: 11 amino acids. CDR1 and CDR2 from the germline V gene are SQVTM and ANQGSEA. The DNA for the CDR3 is TGCAGCGTTGATGGTACCAGGGAGCTGTTTTTT. As protein: CSVDGTRELFF.

This clonotype was detected once. A much larger clonotype is one base distant, so this may be a read error. V is TRBV29-1 and J is TRBJ2-3, with D unresolved. Germline V gene sequence: CDR1 SQVTM, CDR2 ANQGSEA. This CDR3 is built from 14 residues. CDR3 coding DNA: TGCGGCGTTGAAGATGCAGGCCCCACAGATACGCAGTATTTT. Protein: CGVEDAGPTDTQYF.

This clonotype has at least ten counts. The chain has TRBV20-1 and TRBJ2-1, with D unclear. This CDR3 spans 14 amino acids. V was trimmed by 5 bases and J by 4 bases, leaving 15 bases between them. The germline gives CDR1 DFQATT, CDR2 SNEGSKA (reference sequence). CDR3 sequence: CSAVDDPSYNEQFF. CDR3 sequence (DNA): TGCAGTGCTGTAGACGACCCTTCGTACAATGAGCAGTTCTTC.

The chain couples TRBV6-2 or TRBV6-3 to TRBJ2-5, with 7 bases matching TRBD2. The J segment lost 5 bases and the V segment lost 3 bases, leaving 9 bases of the junction unmatched. Germline V lookup: CDR1 MNHEY, CDR2 SVGEGT. The CDR3 contains 15 residues. CDR3 region: CASSYRGGAGETQYF. DNA for the CDR3: TGTGCCAGCAGTTATCGCGGGGGAGCTGGGGAGACCCAGTACTTC.

This clonotype was recorded at least ten times. V is TRBV15 and J is TRBJ2-3; D remains ambiguous. The germline V gene encodes CDR1 LNHNV and CDR2 YYDKDF (reference sequence). CDR3 size: 18 residues. V lost 1 base, J lost 2 bases, and 19 bases lay in between. Here the CDR3 reads CATSRVSFLVAVTDTQYF. CDR3 DNA: TGTGCCACCAGCAGAGTGTCATTTTTAGTTGCGGTCACAGATACGCAGTATTTT. Complete variable domain (other parts from reference TRBV15 and TRBJ2-3): DAMVIQNPRYQVTQFGKPVTLSCSQTLNHNVMYWYQQKSSQAPKLLFHYYDKDFNNEADTPDNFQSRRPNTSFCFLDIRSPGLGDTAMYLCATSRVSFLVAVTDTQYFGPGTRLTVL.

This clonotype was counted ten times or more. The chain carries TRBV3-1 and TRBJ2-1, with 12 bases fitting TRBD2. Looked up from germline, CDR1 is LGHDT and CDR2 is YNNKEL (reference sequence). The V and J ends lost 4 bases and 7 bases, in that order; junction bases with no gene match: 14. This CDR3 has 18 residues. The CDR3 nucleotides read TGTGCCAGCAGCCGAGGAACGTACGGACTAGCGGGAATGAATGAGCAGTTCTTC. Translating gives CASSRGTYGLAGMNEQFF.

This clonotype was seen a handful of times. This rearrangement joins TRBV5-5 to TRBJ2-7; possible D gene TRBD2, 5 bases. This CDR3 has 13 residues. The V end was cut by 0 bases, the J end by 4 bases, with 8 bases between. Germline loops: CDR1 SGHKS, CDR2 YYEKEE (reference sequence). CDR3 sequence: CASSLGSDYEQYF. The CDR3 DNA reads TGTGCCAGCAGCTTGGGTAGCGATTACGAGCAGTACTTC.